What follows describes a single T cell receptor (beta chain). There is no known antigen for this receptor. The sample holds no much larger clone one base away, and base qualities are not on file. The data were taken from a study of blood T cell repertoires in COVID-19 (TCRdb year 2020). Looking at the study overall: Samples from collaborators originated in the United States, Italy and Spain and spanned both the acute and convalescent phases of COVID-19. The material from the prospective study consisted of cDNA or gDNA derived from T cells, B-cell-depleted T cells, or PBMCs. The dataset comprised deeply sampled blood TCRbeta repertoires from subjects exposed to, actively infected with, or recovered from COVID-19. The repertoires were released in a freely available public database meant as a resource for research on the immune response to SARS-CoV-2. Samples were obtained from the ongoing ImmuneRACE study (first 160 participants) and from approximately 1,200 subjects provided by 6 global collaborators. Nearly every sample came with metadata listing a de-identified subject ID, COVID-19 status, age in years and sex. Where HLA class I and class II types were available, the types were taken from metadata supplied by the sample provider, not from assay-based typing.

V sheds 4 bases and J sheds 11 bases, leaving 18 bases between their ends. The CDR3 runs 14 residues from the cysteine to the phenylalanine. Only the CDR3 portion is preserved as DNA: 42 bases, with reading frame beginning at the first base. The germline V gene (reference sequence) gives CDR1 as SGHNT and CDR2 as YYREEE. Each collaborating institution followed its own protocols to collect whole blood in K2EDTA tubes. Collaborator samples were shipped for TCRbeta analysis as frozen whole blood, isolated PBMCs, or DNA extracted from either sample type. Summary of the overall study and its limitations: The amount of clinical and demographic metadata varied by source and participant and was provided uncurated.

The immunoSEQ Assay, a bias-controlled multiplex PCR, was used to amplify TCRbeta CDR3 regions from genomic DNA. Concerning the study's data processing: Within the assay, amplification of reference gene primers was used to estimate how many nucleated cells each sample contained. To quantify the absolute abundance of each unique TCRbeta CDR3 rearrangement, sequence reads were collapsed and filtered. For each sample, productive Simpson clonality was calculated by taking the square root of Simpson's diversity index across productive rearrangements. TCRdb retrieved this table from immuneACCESS and kept in-frame rearrangements only. Not all clones are present; in checked studies, unresolved V genes account for under half, and no reason is known for the remainder. The DNA gave D and trimming, while V, J and clone size come from that table. For this sample there are around 58,000 clones; 75% to 90% appear just once. Roughly 5% of the sample is held by the ten biggest clonotypes.

The TCR originated in a human donor in a cohort sampled during active COVID-19. Recombination joined TRBV5-4 with TRBJ1-4, with no D gene named confidently. Sequencing was performed on peripheral blood. This receptor carries the CDR3 CASSRVGRVRKLFF. The sequenced DNA is TGTGCCAGCAGCCGCGTAGGCCGCGTGAGGAAACTGTTTTTT.